This T cell receptor (beta chain) appears in the sequencing data of a study of T cell responses to AZD1222 COVID-19 vaccine. Findings and caveats of the study: Nearly half of unique spike-specific TCRs reportedly avoided B.1.351 and B.1.1.7 mutated regions.

This CDR3 region has 17 residues. The germline V gene has CDR1 SGHVS and CDR2 FNYEAQ. V lost 1 base and J lost 5; bases outside the gene matches: 8. Some clones are missing from TCRdb's copy, which holds only in-frame ones; the method was immunoSEQ multiplex PCR. The data contain around 88,000 clones, approximately 89% of them singletons. On this clone: Its antigen is not identified.

This sample comprised peripheral blood, obtained on day 0 of MenACWY control vaccination. The clonotype originates from an adult in good health. The chain has TRBV7-6 and TRBJ2-5; 12 positions match TRBD2. The CDR3: CASSLGHLAGGLETQYF. The DNA of the CDR3 is TGTGCCAGCAGCTTAGGCCACCTAGCGGGGGGGCTGGAGACCCAGTACTTC.